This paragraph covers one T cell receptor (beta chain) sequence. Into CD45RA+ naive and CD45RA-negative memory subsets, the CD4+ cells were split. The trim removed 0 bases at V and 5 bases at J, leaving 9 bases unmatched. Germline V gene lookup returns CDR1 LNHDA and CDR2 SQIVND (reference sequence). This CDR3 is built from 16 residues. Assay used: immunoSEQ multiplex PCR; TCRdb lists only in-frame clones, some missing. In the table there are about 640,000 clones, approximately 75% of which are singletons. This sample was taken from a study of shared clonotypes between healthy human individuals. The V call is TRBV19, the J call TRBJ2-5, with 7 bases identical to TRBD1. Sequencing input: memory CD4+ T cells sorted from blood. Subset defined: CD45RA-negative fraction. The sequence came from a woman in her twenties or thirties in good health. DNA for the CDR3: TGTGCCAGTAGTATAGATCCCCGGGACAGAAGGGAGACCCAGTACTTC. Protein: CASSIDPRDRRETQYF.